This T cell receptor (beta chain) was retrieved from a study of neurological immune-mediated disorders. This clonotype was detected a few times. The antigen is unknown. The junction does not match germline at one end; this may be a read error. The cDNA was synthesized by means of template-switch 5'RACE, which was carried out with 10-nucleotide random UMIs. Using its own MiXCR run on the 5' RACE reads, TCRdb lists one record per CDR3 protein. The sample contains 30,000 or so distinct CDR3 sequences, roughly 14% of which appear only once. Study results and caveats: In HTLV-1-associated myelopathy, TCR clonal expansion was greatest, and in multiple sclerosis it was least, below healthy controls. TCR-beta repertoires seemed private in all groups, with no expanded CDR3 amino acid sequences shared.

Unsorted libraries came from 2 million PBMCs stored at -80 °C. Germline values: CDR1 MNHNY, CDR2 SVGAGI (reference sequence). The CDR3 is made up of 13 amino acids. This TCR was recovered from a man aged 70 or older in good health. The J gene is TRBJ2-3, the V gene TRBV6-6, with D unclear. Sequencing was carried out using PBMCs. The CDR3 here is CASSRDRTDTQYF. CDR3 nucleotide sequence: TGTGCTAGCAGTCGCGACCGCACAGATACGCAGTATTTT.